Listed below are T cell receptor beta chains from one sample, sequenced in a study of blood T cell repertoires in COVID-19. Some clones are missing from TCRdb's copy, which holds only in-frame ones; the method was immunoSEQ multiplex PCR. The profile shows tens of thousands of clones, about 90% of them singletons. Material: peripheral blood. The source is a man older than 75 in a cohort sampled during active COVID-19. The CDR3 runs from the conserved cysteine through the conserved F or W. The D gene is left open where the match is weak. Rows may omit the clone size; those that give it use once, few, many or a size class.

J	D	V	size	CDR3	DNA
TRBJ1-2	NA	TRBV6-2/TRBV6-3	NA	CASSSAGLDYGYTF	TGTGCCAGCAGTTCAGCGGGTTTGGACTATGGCTACACCTTC
TRBJ1-5	TRBD1	TRBV11-2	few	CASSLGPGTGVNQPQHF	TGTGCCAGCAGCTTAGGTCCAGGGACAGGGGTGAATCAGCCCCAGCATTTT
TRBJ2-3	NA	TRBV1	NA	CTSSLHIGHSTDTQYF	TGCACCAGCAGCCTACATATTGGACATAGCACAGATACGCAGTATTTT
TRBJ1-2	TRBD1	TRBV4-2	NA	CASSDRGGYGYTF	TGTGCCAGCAGTGACAGGGGAGGCTATGGCTACACCTTC
TRBJ2-1	TRBD2	TRBV7-7	NA	CASSLQRGAYNEQFF	TGTGCCAGCAGCTTACAGCGGGGGGCCTACAATGAGCAGTTCTTC
TRBJ2-5	TRBD1	TRBV29-1	NA	CSVKTGQETQYF	TGCAGCGTCAAGACAGGGCAAGAGACCCAGTACTTC
TRBJ2-1	TRBD2	TRBV4-1	NA	CASSQVEREPSYNEQFF	TGCGCCAGCAGCCAAGTAGAGCGGGAACCCTCCTACAATGAGCAGTTCTTC
TRBJ2-7	TRBD1	TRBV19	NA	CASSIDDRGLSYEQYF	TGTGCCAGTAGTATAGATGACAGGGGGCTTTCCTACGAGCAGTACTTC
TRBJ2-5	TRBD1	TRBV2	NA	CASSYQGARETQYF	TGTGCCAGCAGTTACCAGGGGGCTCGGGAGACCCAGTACTTC
TRBJ1-2	TRBD1	TRBV29-1	NA	CSVEKDRADYGYTF	TGCAGCGTTGAGAAGGACAGGGCGGACTATGGCTACACCTTC
TRBJ1-1	NA	TRBV19	NA	CASSNNQGRTEAFF	TGTGCCAGTAGCAACAACCAGGGGAGAACTGAAGCTTTCTTT
TRBJ2-5	NA	TRBV2	NA	CASRTTRGWETQYF	TGTGCCAGCAGGACCACCAGGGGCTGGGAGACCCAGTACTTC
TRBJ2-5	NA	TRBV6-6	NA	CASSTAGSLGTQYF	TGTGCCAGCAGTACGGCCGGGTCTTTGGGGACCCAGTACTTC
TRBJ2-5	TRBD2	TRBV5-1	NA	CASSSGTSGGKETQYF	TGCGCCAGCAGCTCCGGGACTAGCGGGGGGAAAGAGACCCAGTACTTC
TRBJ1-1	NA	TRBV5-1	NA	CASRSGGVDTEAFF	TGCGCCAGCAGATCCGGAGGGGTCGACACTGAAGCTTTCTTT
TRBJ2-2	TRBD1	TRBV5-3	NA	CARSLSRGPNTGELFF	TGTGCCAGAAGCTTGTCGAGGGGGCCGAACACCGGGGAGCTGTTTTTT
TRBJ1-6	TRBD1	TRBV25-1	medium-sized	CASSWDRDNSPLHF	TGTGCCAGCAGCTGGGACAGGGACAATTCACCCCTCCACTTT